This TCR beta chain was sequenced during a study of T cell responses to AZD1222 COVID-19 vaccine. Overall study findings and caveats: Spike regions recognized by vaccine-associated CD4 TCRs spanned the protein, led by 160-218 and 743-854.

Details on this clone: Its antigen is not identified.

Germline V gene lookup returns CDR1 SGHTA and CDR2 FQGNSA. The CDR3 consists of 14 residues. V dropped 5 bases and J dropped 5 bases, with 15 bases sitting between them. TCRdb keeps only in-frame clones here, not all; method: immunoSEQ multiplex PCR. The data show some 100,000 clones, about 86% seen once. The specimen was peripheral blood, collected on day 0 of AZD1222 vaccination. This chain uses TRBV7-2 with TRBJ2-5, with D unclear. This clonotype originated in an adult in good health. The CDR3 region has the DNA TGTGCCAGCAGCCTTCATGGGCAGCGCGAGACCCAGTACTTC. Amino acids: CASSLHGQRETQYF.